This TCR beta chain was retrieved from a study of shared clonotypes between healthy human individuals. Study-level findings and limits: Clonotypes shared by all four donors outscored non-shared clonotypes in generation probability. Exclusively blood specimens were collected; tissue repertoires likely differ. Naive CD4 clonotype sharing across a few donors was about 5%.

Unmatched junction bases numbered 11, after V lost 6 bases and J lost 3 bases. The CDR3 totals 16 residues. Germline-derived CDR1 and CDR2 are MDHEN and SYDVKM. An even split of each subset's genomic DNA across several immunoSEQ plates was performed. Clones were sequenced by immunoSEQ multiplex PCR, and TCRdb holds only the in-frame ones, with some missing. The sample contains hundreds of thousands of clones, around four fifths of which appear only once. As to this clone: Antigen unknown.

The specimen was memory CD4+ T cells sorted from blood. This sample's subset: CD45RA-negative fraction. The rearrangement uses TRBV28 and TRBJ2-7, with 10 bases lining up with TRBD2. This receptor was taken from a woman under 40 in good health. CDR3 in amino acids: CASSSYLVAGGYEQYF. DNA of the CDR3: TGTGCCAGCAGCTCCTACCTGGTAGCGGGAGGCTACGAGCAGTACTTC.